This is a list of T cell receptor beta chains from one sample in a study of PD-1 blockade in classical Hodgkin lymphoma. Repertoires were generated with immunoSEQ multiplex PCR, while TCRdb's copy carries only in-frame clones and drops some. Counted here are tens of thousands of clones, approximately 91% occurring once; the ten biggest clones make up roughly 0.43%. Sequencing was done on a sample of CD4+ T cells from blood. Every receptor here comes from a human donor with classical Hodgkin lymphoma. Each CDR3 is given with its conserved first and last residue. A D gene is named only where the DNA matches it firmly. Size tells how often a clone was seen (once, few, many) or the class of an expanded clone, and some rows leave it out.

d_gene: .; abundance: once; j_gene: TRBJ2-3; v_gene: TRBV5-1; CDR3aa: CASSPTQEGSTDTQYF; CDR3nt: TGCGCCAGCAGCCCGACTCAAGAGGGTAGCACAGATACGCAGTATTTT
d_gene: TRBD1; abundance: .; j_gene: TRBJ2-1; v_gene: TRBV5-1; CDR3aa: CASSLPTGQGVNEQFF; CDR3nt: TGCGCCAGCAGCCTGCCGACAGGACAGGGCGTCAATGAGCAGTTCTTC
d_gene: .; abundance: .; j_gene: TRBJ1-1; v_gene: TRBV6-6; CDR3aa: CASRTNTEAFF; CDR3nt: TGTGCCAGCAGAACTAACACTGAAGCTTTCTTT
d_gene: .; abundance: .; j_gene: TRBJ1-2; v_gene: TRBV28; CDR3aa: CASSYREPNYGYTF; CDR3nt: TGTGCCAGCAGTTACAGGGAACCGAACTATGGCTACACCTTC
d_gene: TRBD1; abundance: .; j_gene: TRBJ2-1; v_gene: TRBV27; CDR3aa: CASSPRDRGNEQFF; CDR3nt: TGTGCCAGCAGTCCCCGGGACAGGGGCAATGAGCAGTTCTTC
d_gene: TRBD2; abundance: .; j_gene: TRBJ2-3; v_gene: TRBV2; CDR3aa: CASSGGGADTQYF; CDR3nt: TGTGCCAGCAGCGGCGGGGGGGCAGATACGCAGTATTTT
d_gene: TRBD1; abundance: .; j_gene: TRBJ1-5; v_gene: TRBV2; CDR3aa: CASSEALPGQVSNQPQHF; CDR3nt: TGTGCCAGCAGTGAAGCTCTACCGGGACAGGTTAGCAATCAGCCCCAGCATTTT
d_gene: TRBD1; abundance: .; j_gene: TRBJ2-3; v_gene: TRBV16; CDR3aa: CASSPGQGAQYF; CDR3nt: TGTGCCAGCAGCCCGGGACAGGGAGCGCAGTATTTT
d_gene: .; abundance: few; j_gene: TRBJ1-2; v_gene: TRBV7-9; CDR3aa: CASSWDYGYTF; CDR3nt: TGTGCCTCCTCTTGGGACTATGGCTACACCTTC
d_gene: TRBD1; abundance: .; j_gene: TRBJ2-1; v_gene: TRBV7-9; CDR3aa: CASSRQGNNEQFF; CDR3nt: TGTGCCAGCAGCCGACAGGGGAACAATGAGCAGTTCTTC